Described below is a single TCR beta chain sequence and its context. Its antigen is undetermined. Profiled with immunoSEQ multiplex PCR; TCRdb holds only in-frame clones, not every one. The sample shows some 11,000 clones, around 82% of them seen only once. This record comes from a study of pediatric ulcerative colitis. During colonoscopy, one to two rectal pinch biopsies were collected. Germline-derived CDR1 and CDR2 are LNHDA and SQIVND (reference sequence). The V end was cut by 7 bases, the J end by 1 base, with 14 bases between. The CDR3 covers 16 residues. General study findings and limits: A couple of patients had blood samples with substantially reduced template counts. Two rectal clonotypes were found only in ulcerative colitis patients, all of them.

This TCR was sampled from a girl under 18 who was a control in a study of pediatric ulcerative colitis. Material: gut tissue. V is TRBV19 and J is TRBJ2-6, with a tentative D call TRBD2 (6 bases). In nucleotides, the CDR3 is TGTGCCAGTACCCCCGGCGGGGCTTCTGGGGCCAACGTCCTGACTTTC. Amino acid sequence: CASTPGGASGANVLTF.